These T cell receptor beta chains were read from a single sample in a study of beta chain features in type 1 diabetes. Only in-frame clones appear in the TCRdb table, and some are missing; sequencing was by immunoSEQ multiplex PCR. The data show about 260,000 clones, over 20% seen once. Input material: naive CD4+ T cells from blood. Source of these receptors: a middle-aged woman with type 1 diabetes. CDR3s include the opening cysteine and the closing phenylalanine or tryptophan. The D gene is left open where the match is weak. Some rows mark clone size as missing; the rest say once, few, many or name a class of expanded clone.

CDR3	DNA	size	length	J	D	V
CASSGPGRGEQYF	TGTGCCAGCAGTGGGCCCGGGCGGGGCGAGCAGTACTTC	few	13	TRBJ2-7	NA	TRBV25-1
CASSVMGAAGELFF	TGTGCCAGCAGCGTAATGGGGGCGGCCGGGGAGCTGTTTTTT	few	14	TRBJ2-2	NA	TRBV9
CSVGPQETQYF	TGCAGCGTTGGGCCCCAAGAGACCCAGTACTTC	few	11	TRBJ2-5	NA	TRBV29-1
CATSRGPRASTDTQYF	TGTGCCACCAGCAGAGGCCCTCGAGCCAGCACAGATACGCAGTATTTT	NA	16	TRBJ2-3	NA	TRBV15
CASSLGRAGEQYF	TGTGCCAGCAGCTTAGGCAGGGCGGGAGAGCAGTACTTC	few	13	TRBJ2-7	NA	TRBV11-2
CASSLNRNNSPLHF	TGTGCCAGCAGCTTAAACAGGAATAATTCACCCCTCCACTTT	NA	14	TRBJ1-6	NA	TRBV5-4
CASSIPTRGREPQHF	TGTGCCAGTAGTATCCCGACACGGGGAAGGGAGCCCCAGCATTTT	few	15	TRBJ1-5	NA	TRBV19
CASSLDGGAYEQYF	TGTGCCAGCAGCTTAGACGGAGGAGCCTACGAGCAGTACTTC	NA	14	TRBJ2-7	NA	TRBV11-2
CSVAVGTGDTIYF	TGCAGCGTTGCGGTCGGGACAGGGGACACCATATATTTT	NA	13	TRBJ1-3	TRBD1	TRBV29-1
CASSPQQAGGLNEQFF	TGTGCCAGCTCACCACAGCAAGCGGGGGGACTCAATGAGCAGTTCTTC	NA	16	TRBJ2-1	TRBD2	TRBV18
CASSLYRGNIQYF	TGTGCCAGCAGTTTATACAGGGGGAACATTCAGTACTTC	NA	13	TRBJ2-4	TRBD1	TRBV28
CASSLAGVETQYF	TGTGCCAGCAGCTTAGCGGGAGTGGAGACCCAGTACTTC	NA	13	TRBJ2-5	NA	TRBV7-2
CASGGVNQPQHF	TGTGCCAGTGGGGGGGTTAATCAGCCCCAGCATTTT	few	12	TRBJ1-5	NA	TRBV19
CASSSGQGTIENIQYF	TGTGCCAGCAGCTCCGGACAGGGGACGATTGAAAACATTCAGTACTTC	NA	16	TRBJ2-4	TRBD1	TRBV7-9
CASSSGQGLDEQYF	TGTGCCAGCAGTTCCGGACAGGGCCTCGACGAGCAGTACTTC	NA	14	TRBJ2-7	TRBD1	TRBV27
CASSPVGNTEAFF	TGTGCCAGTAGCCCTGTGGGCAACACTGAAGCTTTCTTT	NA	13	TRBJ1-1	NA	TRBV19
CASSLGTGSRSF	TGTGCCAGCAGCCTAGGGACAGGGAGTCGTAGCTTC	few	12	TRBJ2-7	TRBD1	TRBV7-2
CASSLEASPYNQPQHF	TGCGCCAGCAGCTTGGAAGCTTCTCCCTACAATCAGCCCCAGCATTTT	few	16	TRBJ1-5	NA	TRBV5-1
CAWDQGNTEAFF	TGTGCCTGGGACCAGGGGAACACTGAAGCTTTCTTT	NA	12	TRBJ1-1	NA	TRBV30
CASSFDRRNTEAFF	TGCGCCAGCAGCTTCGACAGGAGGAACACTGAAGCTTTCTTT	few	14	TRBJ1-1	NA	TRBV5-1
CSVIGELRAFF	TGCAGCGTTATTGGGGAGCTCCGGGCTTTCTTT	few	11	TRBJ1-1	NA	TRBV29-1
CASSDGRVAEAFF	TGTGCCAGCAGTGACGGCAGGGTCGCTGAAGCTTTCTTT	NA	13	TRBJ1-1	NA	TRBV2
CASSVSRQQGGSGNTIYF	TGTGCCAGCAGCGTCAGCCGTCAACAGGGCGGCTCTGGAAACACCATATATTTT	few	18	TRBJ1-3	NA	TRBV9
CASSPRGPGGYTF	TGTGCCAGCAGCCCGCGGGGCCCGGGAGGCTACACCTTC	NA	13	TRBJ1-2	NA	TRBV7-6
CASSDGLARSSYNEQFF	TGCGCCAGCAGCGATGGACTAGCTAGGAGCTCCTACAATGAGCAGTTCTTC	NA	17	TRBJ2-1	TRBD2	TRBV5-1
CSAHHRETQYF	TGCAGTGCTCACCACCGGGAGACCCAGTACTTC	NA	11	TRBJ2-5	NA	TRBV20-1
CASRETSGSGNEQFF	TGCGCCAGCAGGGAGACTAGCGGGAGCGGGAATGAGCAGTTCTTC	NA	15	TRBJ2-1	TRBD2	TRBV5-1
CAWTATNEKLFF	TGTGCCTGGACAGCAACTAATGAAAAACTGTTTTTT	few	12	TRBJ1-4	NA	TRBV30
CASSPDRSEAFF	TGTGCCAGCTCACCGGACAGGTCTGAAGCTTTCTTT	few	12	TRBJ1-1	TRBD1	TRBV18
CATSREGGLAKNIQYF	TGTGCCACCAGCAGAGAGGGAGGGTTAGCCAAAAACATTCAGTACTTC	NA	16	TRBJ2-4	TRBD2	TRBV15
CASSDRVSYNEQFF	TGTGCCAGCAGTGACCGGGTCTCCTACAATGAGCAGTTCTTC	few	14	TRBJ2-1	NA	TRBV6-5
CASSQETGEETQYF	TGCGCCAGCAGCCAAGAAACAGGGGAAGAGACCCAGTACTTC	NA	14	TRBJ2-5	TRBD1	TRBV4-3
CASSPTGQGAGAEAFF	TGTGCCAGCAGCCCTACGGGACAGGGGGCGGGGGCTGAAGCTTTCTTT	few	16	TRBJ1-1	TRBD1	TRBV9
CASSTQVWRRRDREGYGYTF	NA	NA	20	TRBJ1-2	NA	TRBV28
CASSPTGEGTEAFF	TGTGCCAGCTCACCGACAGGGGAAGGCACTGAAGCTTTCTTT	NA	14	TRBJ1-1	TRBD1	TRBV18
CASSPNYGYTF	TGTGCCAGCAGTCCGAACTATGGCTACACCTTC	NA	11	TRBJ1-2	NA	TRBV28
CASSLVPGGTYEQYF	TGCGCCAGCAGCTTGGTTCCGGGAGGGACTTACGAGCAGTACTTC	few	15	TRBJ2-7	TRBD2	TRBV5-1
CASSADWGLGETQYF	TGTGCCAGCAGTGCTGACTGGGGACTCGGAGAGACCCAGTACTTC	NA	15	TRBJ2-5	NA	TRBV6-5
CASSPSGTLLDQPQHF	TGTGCCAGCAGCCCCTCCGGGACACTGCTTGATCAGCCCCAGCATTTT	few	16	TRBJ1-5	NA	TRBV25-1
CASSPIGTGGGETQYF	TGTGCCAGCAGCCCGATTGGGACCGGGGGAGGAGAGACCCAGTACTTC	NA	16	TRBJ2-5	NA	TRBV7-9
CASSLRGPWETQYF	TGTGCCAGCAGCTTAAGGGGGCCCTGGGAGACCCAGTACTTC	NA	14	TRBJ2-5	TRBD1	TRBV5-4
CAWNRGTTNEKLFF	TGTGCCTGGAACAGGGGTACCACTAATGAAAAACTGTTTTTT	NA	14	TRBJ1-4	TRBD1	TRBV30
CSVVTPETQYF	TGCAGCGTTGTGACTCCGGAGACCCAGTACTTC	few	11	TRBJ2-5	NA	TRBV29-1
CATFFGLDGYTF	TGTGCCACCTTTTTTGGGCTCGATGGCTACACCTTC	NA	12	TRBJ1-2	NA	TRBV6-6
CASSQQQNTEAFF	TGTGCCAGCTCTCAACAGCAGAACACTGAAGCTTTCTTT	NA	13	TRBJ1-1	NA	TRBV18
CASSPGLAGGTDTQYF	TGTGCCAGCAGTCCGGGACTAGCGGGGGGCACAGATACGCAGTATTTT	few	16	TRBJ2-3	TRBD2	TRBV2
CASSVANGGETQYF	TGTGCCAGCAGCGTAGCCAACGGCGGAGAGACCCAGTACTTC	few	14	TRBJ2-5	NA	TRBV9